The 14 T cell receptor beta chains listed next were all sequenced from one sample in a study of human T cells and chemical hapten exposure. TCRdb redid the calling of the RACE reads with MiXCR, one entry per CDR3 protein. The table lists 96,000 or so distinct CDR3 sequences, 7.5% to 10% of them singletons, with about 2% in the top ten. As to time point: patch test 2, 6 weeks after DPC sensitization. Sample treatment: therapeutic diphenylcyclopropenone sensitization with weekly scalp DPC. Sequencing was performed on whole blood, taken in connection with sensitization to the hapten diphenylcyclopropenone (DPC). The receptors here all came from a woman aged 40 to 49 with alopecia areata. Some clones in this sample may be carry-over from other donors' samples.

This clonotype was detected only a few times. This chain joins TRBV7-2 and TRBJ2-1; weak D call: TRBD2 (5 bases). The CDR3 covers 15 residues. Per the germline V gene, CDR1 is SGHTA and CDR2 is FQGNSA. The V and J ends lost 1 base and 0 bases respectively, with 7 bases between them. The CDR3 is CASSLEAASYNEQFF. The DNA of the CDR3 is TGTGCCAGCAGCTTAGAAGCGGCCTCCTACAATGAGCAGTTCTTC.

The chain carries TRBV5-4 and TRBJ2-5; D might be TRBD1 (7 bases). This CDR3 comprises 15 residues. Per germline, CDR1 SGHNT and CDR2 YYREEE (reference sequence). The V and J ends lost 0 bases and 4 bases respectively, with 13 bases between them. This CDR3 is CASSLDGGGLETQYF. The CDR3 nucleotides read TGTGCCAGCAGCTTGGATGGAGGGGGCCTAGAGACCCAGTACTTC.

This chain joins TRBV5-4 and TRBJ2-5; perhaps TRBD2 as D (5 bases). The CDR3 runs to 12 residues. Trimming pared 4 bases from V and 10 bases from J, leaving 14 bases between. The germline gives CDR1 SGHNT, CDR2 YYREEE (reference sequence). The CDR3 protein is CASSLGGADQYF. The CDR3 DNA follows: TGTGCCAGCAGCCTTGGAGGTGCGGACCAGTACTTC.

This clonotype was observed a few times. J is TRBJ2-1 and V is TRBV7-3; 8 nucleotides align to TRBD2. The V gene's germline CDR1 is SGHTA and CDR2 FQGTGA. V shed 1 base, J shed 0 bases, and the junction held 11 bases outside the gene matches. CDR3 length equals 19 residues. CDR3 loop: CASSLKAISGMSSYNEQFF. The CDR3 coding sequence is TGTGCCAGCAGCTTAAAGGCGATTAGCGGGATGAGCTCCTACAATGAGCAGTTCTTC.

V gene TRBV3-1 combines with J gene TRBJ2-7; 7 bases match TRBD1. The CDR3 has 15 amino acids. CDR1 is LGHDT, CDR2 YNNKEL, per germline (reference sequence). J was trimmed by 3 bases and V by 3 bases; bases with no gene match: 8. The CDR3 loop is CASSHPQGPGYEQYF. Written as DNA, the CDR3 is TGTGCCAGCAGCCACCCACAGGGGCCCGGCTACGAGCAGTACTTC.

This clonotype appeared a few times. In DNA form, the CDR3 reads TGTGCCAGCAGCTCCGGGACAGTGCCCACAGATACGCAGTATTTT. Its protein is CASSSGTVPTDTQYF. The chain recombines TRBV5-5 with TRBJ2-3; 7 positions match TRBD1. CDR3 length: 15 amino acids. V shed 3 bases and J 2 bases; nucleotides not matched to a gene: 6. From germline, CDR1 is SGHKS and CDR2 YYEKEE (reference sequence).

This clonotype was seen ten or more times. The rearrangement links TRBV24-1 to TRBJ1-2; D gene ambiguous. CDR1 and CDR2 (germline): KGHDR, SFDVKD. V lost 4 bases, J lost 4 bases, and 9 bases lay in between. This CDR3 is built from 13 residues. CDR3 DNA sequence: TGTGCCACCAGTGACCCCGGCTTCTATGGCTACACCTTC. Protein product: CATSDPGFYGYTF.

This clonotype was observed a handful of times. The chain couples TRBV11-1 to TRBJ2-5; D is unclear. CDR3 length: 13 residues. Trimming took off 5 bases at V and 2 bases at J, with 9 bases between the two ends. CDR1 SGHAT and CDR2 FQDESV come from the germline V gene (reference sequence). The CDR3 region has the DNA TGTGCCAGCAGCCCTCGCAGGCAAGAGACCCAGTACTTC. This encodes CASSPRRQETQYF.

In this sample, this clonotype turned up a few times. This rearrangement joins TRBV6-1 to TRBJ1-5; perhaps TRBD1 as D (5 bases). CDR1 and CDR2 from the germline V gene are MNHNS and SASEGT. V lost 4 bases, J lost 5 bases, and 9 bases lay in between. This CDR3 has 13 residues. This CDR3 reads CASSVDRDQPQHF. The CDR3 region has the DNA TGTGCCAGCAGTGTCGACAGAGATCAGCCCCAGCATTTT.

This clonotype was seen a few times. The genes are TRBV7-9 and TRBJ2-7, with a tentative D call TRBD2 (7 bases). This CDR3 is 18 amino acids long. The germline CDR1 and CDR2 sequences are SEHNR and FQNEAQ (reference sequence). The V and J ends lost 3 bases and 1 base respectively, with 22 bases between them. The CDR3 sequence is CASSFQEGRGDRSYEQYF. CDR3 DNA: TGTGCCAGCAGCTTCCAAGAGGGGAGGGGGGACCGGTCCTACGAGCAGTACTTC. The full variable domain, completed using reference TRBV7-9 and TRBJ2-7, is DTGVSQNPRHKITKRGQNVTFRCDPISEHNRLYWYRQTLGQGPEFLTYFQNEAQLEKSRLLSDRFSAERPKGSFSTLEIQRTEQGDSAMYLCASSFQEGRGDRSYEQYFGPGTRLTVT.

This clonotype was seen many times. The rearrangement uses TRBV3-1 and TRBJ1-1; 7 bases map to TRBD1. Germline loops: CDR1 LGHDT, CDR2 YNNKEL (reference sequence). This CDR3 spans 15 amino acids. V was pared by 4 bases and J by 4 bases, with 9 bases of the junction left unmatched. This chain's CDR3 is CASSPEGRGFTEAFF. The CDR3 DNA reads TGTGCCAGCAGCCCGGAGGGCAGGGGGTTCACTGAAGCTTTCTTT.

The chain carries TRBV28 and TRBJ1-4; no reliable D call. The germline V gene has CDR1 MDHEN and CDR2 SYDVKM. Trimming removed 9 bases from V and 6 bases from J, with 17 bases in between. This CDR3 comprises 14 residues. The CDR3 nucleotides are TGTGCCAGGACGCCGCCTCCCGGGGATGAAAAACTGTTTTTT. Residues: CARTPPPGDEKLFF.

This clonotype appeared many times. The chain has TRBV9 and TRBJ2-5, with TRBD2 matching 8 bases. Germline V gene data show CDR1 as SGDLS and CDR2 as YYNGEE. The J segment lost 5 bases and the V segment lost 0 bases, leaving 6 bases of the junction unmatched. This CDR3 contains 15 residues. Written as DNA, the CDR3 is TGTGCCAGCAGCGTAGCGAGCGGGAGACCGGAGACCCAGTACTTC. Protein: CASSVASGRPETQYF.

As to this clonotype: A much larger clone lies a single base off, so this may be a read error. CDR3 DNA sequence: TGTGCCAGCAGCTTAGTTACAGAGGGAGACTATGGCCACACCTTC. This gives the protein CASSLVTEGDYGHTF. The J gene is TRBJ1-2, the V gene TRBV7-2; D is unresolved. Per germline, CDR1 SGHTA and CDR2 FQGNSA. CDR3 length: 15 amino acids.